This TCR beta chain was identified during a study of shared clonotypes between healthy human individuals. As handled by the study authors: Junction-only immunoSEQ data arrived without quality scores, meaning filtering differed. The repertoire was sequenced with immunoSEQ multiplex PCR; TCRdb's copy has only in-frame clones and lacks some. Clone size and V and J calls were adopted from that table, with D and trimming inferred from the DNA. The table lists roughly 700,000 clones, around 90% of them singletons, with about 33% in the top ten. Regarding this clone: Its antigen remains unknown.

This CDR3 has 15 residues. Trimming shortened V by 2 bases and J by 2 bases, and 10 bases separated the two germline ends. Germline V gene sequence: CDR1 MNHEY, CDR2 SMNVEV (reference sequence). Within Nashville, Tennessee resided all donors, each a Caucasian adult. Study-level findings and limits: Clonotype sharing among donors was thought likely to change with sequencing depth.

Sample: memory CD8+ T cells from PBMCs. Noted subset: CD45RO+ cells pooled with CCR7-negative TemRA cells. The chain carries TRBV27 and TRBJ1-5; D is undetermined. The receptor's source is a man between 18 and 29 years old in good health. Some clones in this sample may be carry-over from other donors' samples. The CDR3 sequence: CASSLRVSGNQPQHF. Written as DNA, the CDR3 is TGTGCCAGCAGTTTACGGGTATCGGGCAATCAGCCCCAGCATTTT.